This T cell receptor (beta chain) appears in the sequencing data of a study of cytomegalovirus exposure and HLA in healthy donors. The PCR used 60 Vbeta and 13 Jbeta primers. Using immunoSEQ multiplex PCR, the repertoire was profiled, and TCRdb retains in-frame clones only, with some absent. Of more than 200,000 clones listed, 75% to 80% were seen once; the top ten hold roughly 2%. Worth noting for this clone: Its antigen remains unidentified.

General study points: In a later analysis, parvovirus B19, influenza, CMV and Epstein-Barr virus appeared linked to several top co-occurrence clusters. Among TCR beta chains of equal frequency, HLA-associated ones were more clonally expanded in a later analysis.

The ends were cut back, 6 bases at V and 5 bases at J, with 6 bases in the middle. Germline CDR1 KGHSH, CDR2 LQKENI. The CDR3 is made up of 11 amino acids. The sequence derives from a man aged 18 to 30 in good health and CMV-seronegative. J is TRBJ2-3 and V is TRBV18; unclear D gene. The sample was PBMCs. The CDR3 sequence is CASSPGDTQYF. The CDR3 DNA reads as TGTGCCAGCTCCCCCGGAGATACGCAGTATTTT.